The next 10 T cell receptor beta chains were all read from a single sample in a study of blood T cell repertoires in COVID-19. TCRdb's copy holds only in-frame clones and misses some; the assay was immunoSEQ multiplex PCR. The table lists some 220,000 clones, around 89% of them singletons. Specimen: PBMCs or T cells enriched from blood (not recorded which). The receptors originated from a woman aged 30 to 39 who had recovered from COVID-19.

This rearrangement joins TRBV27 to TRBJ1-1; 8 positions agree with TRBD1. CDR3 length: 14 residues. The V and J ends lost 4 bases and 2 bases, in that order; junction bases with no gene match: 3. The germline gives CDR1 MNHEY, CDR2 SMNVEV (reference sequence). In DNA form, the CDR3 reads TGTGCCAGCAGTTGGGGGACAGGTAACACTGAAGCTTTCTTT. Its translation: CASSWGTGNTEAFF.

The CDR3: CASSDVRGRSNSPLHF. The DNA for the CDR3 is TGTGCCAGCAGCGACGTGCGGGGGAGGAGTAATTCACCCCTCCACTTT. The chain has TRBV25-1 and TRBJ1-6, with D possibly matching TRBD1 (5 bases). V was shortened by 6 bases and J by 6 bases, with 18 bases between the two germline ends. Per germline, CDR1 MGHDK and CDR2 SYGVNS. The CDR3 sequence is 16 residues long.

CDR3: CASGMGIRGYGYTF. The DNA for the CDR3 is TGCGCCAGCGGGATGGGGATCCGGGGCTATGGCTACACCTTC. The chain employs TRBV5-1 and TRBJ1-2; D is undetermined. Germline assignment: CDR1 SGHRS and CDR2 YFSETQ. This CDR3 has 14 residues. Trimming shortened V by 7 bases and J by 4 bases, and 17 bases separated the two germline ends.

This sequence joins TRBV7-3 and TRBJ2-3, with 9 bases lining up with TRBD2. The ends lost 2 bases at V and 1 base at J; junction bases unmatched: 7. This CDR3 has 17 amino acids. Per germline, CDR1 SGHTA and CDR2 FQGTGA. The CDR3 sequence: CASSLLPASGGTDTQYF. The DNA for the CDR3 is TGTGCCAGCAGCTTATTACCCGCTAGCGGGGGCACAGATACGCAGTATTTT.

The chain uses TRBV2 and TRBJ1-3; the D is unclear. V was shortened by 7 bases and J by 7 bases, with 17 bases between the two germline ends. Per germline, CDR1 SNHLY and CDR2 FYNNEI. There are 14 residues in the CDR3. CDR3 sequence (DNA): TGTGCCAGCACCCCGCTCGGGAGTTGGAACACCATATATTTT. The encoded protein is CASTPLGSWNTIYF.

V usage is TRBV7-3 and J usage is TRBJ1-6; TRBD1 matches 8 bases. The CDR3 contains 15 residues. Per the germline V gene, CDR1 is SGHTA and CDR2 is FQGTGA. V trimming: 5 bases; J trimming: 3 bases; junction bases outside the gene matches: 3. The CDR3 DNA follows: TGTGCCAGCAGCCCACAGGGGGACTATAATTCACCCCTCCACTTT. This gives the protein CASSPQGDYNSPLHF.

V gene TRBV9 combines with J gene TRBJ1-2, with unresolved D. The CDR3 runs 12 residues. Germline V gene lookup returns CDR1 SGDLS and CDR2 YYNGEE. V was shortened by 3 bases and J by 0 bases, with 3 bases between the two germline ends. CDR3 in DNA: TGTGCCAGCAGCGACACTAACTATGGCTACACCTTC. Encoded protein: CASSDTNYGYTF.

The V gene is TRBV6-2 or TRBV6-3, the J gene TRBJ2-1; the match to TRBD1 covers 8 bases. V gave up 2 bases and J gave up 15 bases; unmatched junction bases: 6. The CDR3 extends over 12 amino acids. Germline CDR1 and CDR2: MNHEY and SVGEGT. CDR3 sequence: CASSYQGAPPFF. The CDR3 nucleotides read TGTGCCAGCAGTTACCAGGGGGCCCCTCCGTTCTTC.

This clone has only a few counts. The rearrangement links TRBV19 to TRBJ2-5, with a weak D call TRBD1 (5 bases). Germline-derived CDR1 and CDR2 are LNHDA and SQIVND (reference sequence). V lost 3 bases to trimming and J lost 4 bases, with 12 bases between them. The length of the CDR3 is 14 residues. The CDR3 is CASSIRQYRETQYF. In DNA, the CDR3 is TGTGCCAGTAGTATTCGACAGTATAGAGAGACCCAGTACTTC.

This chain uses TRBV6-5 with TRBJ1-2; 9 positions match TRBD1. This CDR3 region has 14 residues. The V segment lost 4 bases and the J segment 4 bases; nucleotides outside the gene matches: 4. Germline V CDR1 and CDR2: MNHEY, SVGAGI. This CDR3 reads CASSFRQGVYGYTF. DNA for the CDR3: TGTGCCAGCAGTTTCCGACAGGGGGTCTATGGCTACACCTTC.